The 29 T cell receptor beta chains reported below all come from one sample, sequenced in a study of blood T cell repertoires in COVID-19. Profiled with immunoSEQ multiplex PCR; TCRdb holds only in-frame clones, not every one. The repertoire consists of 95,000 to 100,000 clones, with approximately 82% occurring once and the leading ten covering 10%. Sequences were obtained from peripheral blood. The receptors were gathered from a man between 65 and 79 years old with acute or convalescent COVID-19.

This clone has a handful of counts. The chain joins TRBV19 to TRBJ1-5; 8 bases agree with TRBD1. The germline V gene encodes CDR1 LNHDA and CDR2 SQIVND (reference sequence). V shed 7 bases and J 8 bases; nucleotides not matched to a gene: 13. CDR3 length: 15 residues. CDR3 sequence: CASKGTGALVEPQHF. The CDR3 nucleotides are TGTGCCAGTAAAGGGACAGGTGCCCTCGTGGAGCCCCAGCATTTT.

This chain connects TRBV19 to TRBJ2-7, with 7 nucleotides matching TRBD2. The CDR3 sequence is 13 residues long. Germline trimming cut 6 bases from V and 5 bases from J; bases unmatched to any gene: 7. The germline CDR1 and CDR2 sequences are LNHDA and SQIVND (reference sequence). This CDR3 is CASRMTSTHEQYF. Here the CDR3 DNA reads TGTGCCAGTAGGATGACTAGCACCCACGAGCAGTACTTC. The whole variable domain, filled in from reference TRBV19 and TRBJ2-7, reads DGGITQSPKYLFRKEGQNVTLSCEQNLNHDAMYWYRQDPGQGLRLIYYSQIVNDFQKGDIAEGYSVSREKKESFPLTVTSAQKNPTAFYLCASRMTSTHEQYFGPGTRLTVT.

The chain combines TRBV30 with TRBJ2-5, with D unresolved. This CDR3 has 13 residues. CDR1 and CDR2 (germline): GTSNPN, SVGIG (reference sequence). V was cut by 3 bases and J by 5 bases, with 13 bases left in between. The CDR3 loop reads CAWRKQPGETQYF. The DNA for the CDR3 is TGTGCCTGGAGGAAACAGCCTGGGGAGACCCAGTACTTC.

The chain has TRBV19 and TRBJ1-5, with D tentatively TRBD1 (6 bases). Trimming pared 7 bases from V and 4 bases from J, leaving 17 bases between. The CDR3 is 15 amino acids. Germline V gene data show CDR1 as LNHDA and CDR2 as SQIVND (reference sequence). In DNA, the CDR3 is TGTGCCAGTATTAGGGGGTTCGGTTTTAATCAGCCCCAGCATTTT. Translating it yields CASIRGFGFNQPQHF.

The chain joins TRBV7-2 to TRBJ2-5, with unresolved D. The V end was cut by 2 bases, the J end by 1 base, with 8 bases between. The germline CDR1 and CDR2 sequences are SGHTA and FQGNSA. The CDR3 loop spans 14 amino acids. CDR3 bases: TGTGCCAGCAGCTTAAGGCAGGTCCAAGAGACCCAGTACTTC. Protein product: CASSLRQVQETQYF.

The chain recombines TRBV28 with TRBJ1-5, with D unresolved. Germline loops: CDR1 MDHEN, CDR2 SYDVKM. The CDR3 spans 12 residues. With 6 bases removed from V and 3 bases from J, the gap between germline ends came to 6 bases. The CDR3 DNA follows: TGTGCCAGCAGCTCTCCCAATCAGCCCCAGCATTTT. Protein product: CASSSPNQPQHF.

The chain recombines TRBV11-2 with TRBJ2-5, with TRBD2 matching 8 bases. The trim removed 5 bases at V and 5 bases at J, leaving 10 bases unmatched. Germline CDR1 is SGHAT and CDR2 is FQNNGV. The length of the CDR3 is 15 residues. CDR3 in DNA: TGTGCCAGCAGCCCAGATCGGGGGGGCAGGGAGACCCAGTACTTC. Its translation is CASSPDRGGRETQYF.

The rearrangement joins TRBV2 to TRBJ2-7; TRBD1 agrees at 9 bases. CDR1 SNHLY and CDR2 FYNNEI come from the germline V gene. V was clipped by 4 bases and J by 2 bases; unmatched bases: 6. The CDR3 length is 15 residues. DNA of the CDR3: TGTGCCAGCAGTGGGGACAGGGTGGGCCCCTACGAGCAGTACTTC. Amino acid sequence: CASSGDRVGPYEQYF.

This sequence joins TRBV6-1 and TRBJ1-6; TRBD1 is a possible D gene (6 bases). CDR3 size: 17 residues. V lost 0 bases, J lost 10 bases, and 19 bases lay in between. In germline, CDR1 is MNHNS, CDR2 SASEGT. CDR3 DNA sequence: TGTGCCAGCAGTGAAGCCCTACAGGGTTCGGCGCTCTCACCCCTCCACTTT. Translating it yields CASSEALQGSALSPLHF.

The gene calls are TRBV6-4 and TRBJ1-5, with 8 bases that match TRBD1. The CDR3 totals 15 residues. Germline assignment: CDR1 MRHNA and CDR2 SNTAGT. CDR3 region: CAKYFDRGTHQPQHF. CDR3 bases: TGTGCTAAGTACTTTGACAGGGGAACACATCAGCCCCAGCATTTT.

The CDR3 sequence is CASSLRDYNSPLHF. DNA of the CDR3: TGTGCCAGCAGCCTGAGGGATTATAATTCACCCCTCCACTTT. This sequence joins TRBV27 and TRBJ1-6; D remains ambiguous. The CDR3 contains 14 residues. Trimming shortened V by 6 bases and J by 4 bases, and 10 bases separated the two germline ends. Germline V lookup: CDR1 MNHEY, CDR2 SMNVEV (reference sequence).

This clone was seen only once. The genes are TRBV7-2 and TRBJ2-3; 14 bases align to TRBD2. This CDR3 spans 19 amino acids. V dropped 1 base and J dropped 2; count of bases not matched to a gene: 8. CDR1 is SGHTA, CDR2 FQGNSA, per germline. The CDR3 protein is CASSLETSGRVTDTDTQYF. The CDR3, as DNA: TGTGCCAGCAGCTTAGAGACTAGCGGGAGGGTCACCGACACAGATACGCAGTATTTT. Full variable domain (rest looked up from reference TRBV7-2 and TRBJ2-3): GAGVSQSPSNKVTEKGKDVELRCDPISGHTALYWYRQSLGQGLEFLIYFQGNSAPDKSGLPSDRFSAERTGGSVSTLTIQRTQQEDSAVYLCASSLETSGRVTDTDTQYFGPGTRLTVL.

The gene calls are TRBV5-1 and TRBJ2-2, with 9 bases fitting TRBD1. The CDR3 consists of 15 residues. Germline values: CDR1 SGHRS, CDR2 YFSETQ. V trimming: 0 bases; J trimming: 6 bases; junction bases outside the gene matches: 3. Here the CDR3 DNA reads TGCGCCAGCAGCTTGGCGGGACAGGGTCCCGGGGAGCTGTTTTTT. Amino acids: CASSLAGQGPGELFF.

The chain has TRBV7-3 and TRBJ1-1, with D uncertain. V lost 1 base, J lost 1 base, and 16 bases lay in between. The CDR3 loop spans 17 amino acids. The germline CDR1 and CDR2 sequences are SGHTA and FQGTGA. The CDR3 sequence is CASSLRGGSLANTEAFF. The CDR3 bases are TGTGCCAGCAGCTTAAGGGGAGGCAGCCTGGCGAACACTGAAGCTTTCTTT.

The chain joins TRBV3-1 (or the pseudogene TRBV3-2) to TRBJ2-7, with a tentative D call TRBD1 (6 bases). Germline V gene data show CDR1 as LGHDT and CDR2 as YNNKEL (reference sequence). V lost 6 bases and J 3 bases, leaving 15 bases between the germline ends. The CDR3 runs 14 residues. The CDR3 sequence: CASRNTGIDYEQYF. CDR3 in DNA: TGTGCCAGCAGAAACACAGGGATCGACTACGAGCAGTACTTC.

The chain recombines TRBV24-1 with TRBJ1-2; tentatively, D is TRBD1 (6 bases). Trimming left V 6 bases short and J 5 bases short, with 9 bases between. The CDR3 contains 12 residues. Germline V gene lookup returns CDR1 KGHDR and CDR2 SFDVKD. The CDR3 DNA reads TGTGCCACCAGTTCTACAGGGTATGGCTACACCTTC. As protein: CATSSTGYGYTF.

V usage is TRBV9 and J usage is TRBJ2-3; TRBD2 agrees at 7 bases. The CDR3 is 16 amino acids. V shed 4 bases, J shed 3 bases, and the junction held 11 bases outside the gene matches. Germline V gene sequence: CDR1 SGDLS, CDR2 YYNGEE. CDR3 sequence: CASSPLPGRGTDTQYF. CDR3 coding DNA: TGTGCCAGCAGCCCCCTCCCGGGGAGGGGAACAGATACGCAGTATTTT.

The J gene is TRBJ2-1, the V gene TRBV10-3, with TRBD2 identical over 15 bases. There are 16 residues in the CDR3. V shed 6 bases and J 6 bases; nucleotides not matched to a gene: 6. CDR1 and CDR2 (germline): ENHRY, SYGVKD. DNA of the CDR3: TGTGCCATCAGGCGGACTAGCGGGAGGGTTGGCAATGAGCAGTTCTTC. Its translation is CAIRRTSGRVGNEQFF.

The CDR3: CASSPTGTVDNSPLHF. CDR3 nucleotides: TGTGCCAGCAGCCCAACCGGGACAGTTGATAATTCACCCCTCCACTTT. The chain couples TRBV7-3 to TRBJ1-6, with 7 bases identical to TRBD1. Germline V CDR1 and CDR2: SGHTA, FQGTGA. With V trimmed by 5 bases and J by 5 bases, 9 bases remained unmatched. CDR3 size: 16 residues.

The V gene is TRBV5-5, the J gene TRBJ2-3; D gene unclear. The V gene lost 4 bases and the J gene lost 3 bases, with 15 bases spanning the gap. Germline V lookup: CDR1 SGHKS, CDR2 YYEKEE (reference sequence). The CDR3 loop spans 15 amino acids. The CDR3 DNA is TGTGCCAGCAGCCAACCTACTATACCGACAGATACGCAGTATTTT. Protein sequence: CASSQPTIPTDTQYF.

The V call is TRBV7-6, the J call TRBJ2-2, with a weak D call TRBD2 (5 bases). The germline V gene encodes CDR1 SGHVS and CDR2 FNYEAQ. V lost 1 base and J 7 bases, leaving 10 bases between the germline ends. This CDR3 is 14 amino acids long. CDR3 loop: CASSLVREDGELFF. DNA of the CDR3: TGTGCCAGCAGCTTAGTTCGGGAAGACGGGGAGCTGTTTTTT. The whole variable domain, filled in from reference TRBV7-6 and TRBJ2-2, reads GAGVSQSPRYKVTKRGQDVALRCDPISGHVSLYWYRQALGQGPEFLTYFNYEAQQDKSGLPNDRFSAERPEGSISTLTIQRTEQRDSAMYRCASSLVREDGELFFGEGSRLTVL.

The chain couples TRBV9 to TRBJ2-7; 8 bases are shared with TRBD2. The V gene's germline CDR1 is SGDLS and CDR2 YYNGEE. CDR3 size: 16 residues. V dropped 4 bases and J dropped 0; count of bases not matched to a gene: 9. CDR3 sequence reads: CASSSQPGLVSYEQYF. As DNA, the CDR3 is TGTGCCAGCAGCTCCCAACCGGGACTAGTCTCCTACGAGCAGTACTTC. Based on the CDR3 plus reference TRBV9 and TRBJ2-7, the full variable domain is DSGVTQTPKHLITATGQRVTLRCSPRSGDLSVYWYQQSLDQGLQFLIQYYNGEERAKGNILERFSAQQFPDLHSELNLSSLELGDSALYFCASSSQPGLVSYEQYFGPGTRLTVT.

The rearrangement uses TRBV7-9 and TRBJ2-2, with 10 bases aligning to TRBD1. Germline V CDR1 and CDR2: SEHNR, FQNEAQ (reference sequence). CDR3 length equals 18 residues. J was trimmed by 5 bases and V by 6 bases; bases with no gene match: 15. CDR3 sequence: CASSYDETGTGVTGELFF. For the CDR3, the DNA is TGTGCCAGCAGTTACGACGAAACCGGGACAGGGGTAACCGGGGAGCTGTTTTTT. The entire variable domain, with the rest obtained from reference TRBV7-9 and TRBJ2-2, is as follows: DTGVSQNPRHKITKRGQNVTFRCDPISEHNRLYWYRQTLGQGPEFLTYFQNEAQLEKSRLLSDRFSAERPKGSFSTLEIQRTEQGDSAMYLCASSYDETGTGVTGELFFGEGSRLTVL.

A few counts support this clone. For the CDR3, the DNA is TGTGCCAGTAAGACAAAGGGCGACAGCAGTAATCAGCCCCAGCATTTT. Amino acid sequence: CASKTKGDSSNQPQHF. The rearrangement joins TRBV19 to TRBJ1-5; D possibly corresponds to TRBD1 (5 bases). Germline-derived CDR1 and CDR2 are LNHDA and SQIVND (reference sequence). Trimming stripped 7 bases from V and 4 bases from J, with 20 bases between. The CDR3 loop spans 16 amino acids.

This rearrangement joins TRBV19 to TRBJ2-3; D call uncertain. The germline V and J ends were trimmed by 2 bases and 4 bases, with 7 bases remaining between them. Germline V gene sequence: CDR1 LNHDA, CDR2 SQIVND (reference sequence). The CDR3 covers 13 residues. The DNA for the CDR3 is TGTGCCAGTAGTATAAGCTTCCCAGATACGCAGTATTTT. This codes for CASSISFPDTQYF. The entire variable domain, with the rest obtained from reference TRBV19 and TRBJ2-3, is as follows: DGGITQSPKYLFRKEGQNVTLSCEQNLNHDAMYWYRQDPGQGLRLIYYSQIVNDFQKGDIAEGYSVSREKKESFPLTVTSAQKNPTAFYLCASSISFPDTQYFGPGTRLTVL.

The rearrangement uses TRBV28 and TRBJ2-7; 8 bases line up with TRBD1. V shed 5 bases, J shed 1 base, and the junction held 7 bases outside the gene matches. This CDR3 has 15 amino acids. Germline assignment: CDR1 MDHEN and CDR2 SYDVKM. The CDR3 is CASSTRGLNSYEQYF. CDR3 in DNA: TGTGCCAGCAGTACCAGGGGGCTAAATTCCTACGAGCAGTACTTC.

The chain links TRBV27 to TRBJ2-5; 11 positions agree with TRBD2. J lost 9 bases, V lost 5 bases, and 11 bases had no gene match. CDR3 length equals 15 residues. Per the germline V gene, CDR1 is MNHEY and CDR2 is SMNVEV (reference sequence). The CDR3: CASSKSGTSGRAQYF. CDR3 DNA sequence: TGTGCCAGCAGTAAATCCGGGACTAGCGGTAGGGCCCAGTACTTC.

The chain recombines TRBV6-1 with TRBJ1-5; D perhaps matches TRBD1 (5 bases). The V gene lost 3 bases and the J gene lost 11 bases, with 17 bases spanning the gap. This CDR3 comprises 14 residues. Germline V gene lookup returns CDR1 MNHNS and CDR2 SASEGT. The CDR3 spells CASSEAGRRMSQHF. In nucleotides, the CDR3 is TGTGCCAGCAGTGAGGCAGGGCGTCGAATGTCCCAGCATTTT.

This sequence joins TRBV15 and TRBJ2-4; possible D gene TRBD1, 5 bases. CDR3 length: 14 amino acids. Trimming cost V 6 bases and J 1 base, with 10 bases left between them. Germline CDR1 reads LNHNV; CDR2 reads YYDKDF (reference sequence). The CDR3 sequence: CATRGPEAKNIQYF. In DNA form, the CDR3 reads TGTGCCACCAGGGGGCCAGAGGCCAAAAACATTCAGTACTTC.